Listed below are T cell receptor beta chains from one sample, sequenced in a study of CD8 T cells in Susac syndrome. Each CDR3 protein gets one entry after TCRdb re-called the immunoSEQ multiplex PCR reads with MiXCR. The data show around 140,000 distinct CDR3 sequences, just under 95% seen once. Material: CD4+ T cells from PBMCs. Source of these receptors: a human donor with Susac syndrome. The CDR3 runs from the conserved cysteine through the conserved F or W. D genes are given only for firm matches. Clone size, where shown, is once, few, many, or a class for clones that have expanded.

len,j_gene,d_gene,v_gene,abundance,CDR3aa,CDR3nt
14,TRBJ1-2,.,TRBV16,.,CASSQYSGSRGYTF,TGTGCCAGCAGCCAATACTCAGGGTCTCGTGGCTACACCTTC
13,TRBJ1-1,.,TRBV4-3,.,CASSEAVGTEAFF,TGCGCCAGCAGCGAGGCAGTCGGGACTGAAGCTTTCTTT
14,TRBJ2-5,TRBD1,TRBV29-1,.,CSVERTGGAETQYF,TGCAGCGTTGAAAGGACAGGAGGCGCGGAGACCCAGTACTTC
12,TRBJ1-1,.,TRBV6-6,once,CASSYSRAEAFF,TGTGCCAGCAGTTACTCGAGAGCTGAAGCTTTCTTT
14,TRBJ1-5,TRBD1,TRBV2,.,CASNRQGRNQPQHF,TGTGCCAGCAATAGACAGGGCCGAAATCAGCCCCAGCATTTT
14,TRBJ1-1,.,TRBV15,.,CATSRVQRRTEAFF,TGTGCCACCAGCAGAGTGCAGAGGCGCACTGAAGCTTTCTTT
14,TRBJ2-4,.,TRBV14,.,CASSHGLAKNIQYF,TGTGCCAGCAGCCATGGGTTAGCCAAAAACATTCAGTACTTC
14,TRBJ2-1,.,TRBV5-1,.,CASSVTDSYNEQFF,TGCGCCAGCAGCGTCACGGACAGCTACAATGAGCAGTTCTTC
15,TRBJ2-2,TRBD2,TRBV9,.,CASSVGGAGTGELFF,TGTGCCAGCAGCGTGGGGGGAGCGGGAACCGGGGAGCTGTTTTTT
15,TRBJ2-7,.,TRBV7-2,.,CASSLATDRSYEQYF,TGTGCCAGCAGCTTAGCGACGGACCGTTCCTACGAGCAGTACTTC
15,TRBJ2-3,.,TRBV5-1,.,CASSSSSPSTDTQYF,TGCGCCAGCAGCTCGTCCAGCCCCTCCACAGATACGCAGTATTTT
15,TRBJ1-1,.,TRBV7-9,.,CASSLLGALNTEAFF,TGTGCCAGCAGCTTATTGGGGGCATTGAACACTGAAGCTTTCTTT
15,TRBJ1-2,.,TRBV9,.,CASSVGQSPNYGYTF,TGTGCCAGCAGCGTGGGCCAGAGCCCTAACTATGGCTACACCTTC
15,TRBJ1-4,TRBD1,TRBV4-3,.,CASSPKDRGHEKLFF,TGCGCCAGCAGCCCGAAGGACAGGGGGCATGAAAAACTGTTTTTT
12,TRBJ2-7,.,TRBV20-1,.,CSAKTDTYEQYF,TGCAGTGCCAAGACGGACACCTACGAGCAGTACTTC
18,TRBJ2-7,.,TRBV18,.,CASSPAGRGSFSSYEQYF,TGTGCCAGCTCACCTGCGGGTCGGGGTTCTTTCAGCTCCTACGAGCAGTACTTC
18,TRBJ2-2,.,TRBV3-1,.,CASSQGPSARRSTGELFF,TGTGCCAGCAGCCAAGGCCCCAGTGCGAGGCGTAGCACCGGGGAGCTGTTTTTT
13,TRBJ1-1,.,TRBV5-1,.,CASSLLGMTEAFF,TGCGCCAGCAGCTTGCTGGGAATGACGGAAGCTTTCTTT
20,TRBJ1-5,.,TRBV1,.,CTSSQDGSGPDHYSNQPQHF,TGCACCAGCAGCCAAGATGGGTCGGGGCCCGACCACTATAGCAATCAGCCCCAGCATTTT
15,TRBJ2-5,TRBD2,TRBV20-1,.,CSARAGGPIQETQYF,TGCAGTGCTAGGGCGGGAGGGCCTATTCAAGAGACCCAGTACTTC
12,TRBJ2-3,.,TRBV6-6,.,CASSPSPNTQYF,TGTGCCAGCAGCCCCTCCCCTAATACGCAGTATTTT
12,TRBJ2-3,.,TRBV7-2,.,CASSPSGDRFYF,TGTGCCAGCAGCCCAAGCGGGGACAGGTTCTACTTT
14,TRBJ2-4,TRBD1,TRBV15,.,CATSVRDRANIQYF,TGTGCCACCAGCGTCCGGGACAGGGCAAACATTCAGTACTTC
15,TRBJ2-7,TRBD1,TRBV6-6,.,CASSYPDRGTYEQYF,TGTGCCAGCAGTTACCCCGACAGGGGGACCTACGAGCAGTACTTC
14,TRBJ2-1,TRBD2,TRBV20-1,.,CSAIGTSARNEQFF,TGCAGTGCCATCGGGACTAGCGCGAGGAATGAGCAGTTCTTC
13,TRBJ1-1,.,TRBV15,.,CATSRVAFTEAFF,TGTGCCACCAGCAGAGTGGCGTTCACTGAAGCTTTCTTT
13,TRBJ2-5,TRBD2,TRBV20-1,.,CSAPGGAGETQYF,TGCAGTGCCCCCGGGGGGGCTGGAGAGACCCAGTACTTC
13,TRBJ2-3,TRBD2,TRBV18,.,CASSPSGEDTQYF,TGTGCCAGCTCACCGAGCGGGGAGGATACGCAGTATTTT
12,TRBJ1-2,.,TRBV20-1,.,CSAHGGFYGYTF,TGCAGTGCCCACGGGGGGTTCTATGGCTACACCTTC
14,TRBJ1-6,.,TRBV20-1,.,CSASWSGANSPLHF,TGCAGTGCTAGCTGGTCAGGGGCTAATTCACCCCTCCACTTT
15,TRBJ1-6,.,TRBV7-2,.,CASRSKGLNNSPLHF,TGTGCCAGCAGGAGTAAGGGGCTAAATAATTCACCCCTCCACTTT
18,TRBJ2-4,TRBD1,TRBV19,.,CASSTDRGWGTAKNIQYF,TGTGCCAGTAGTACGGACAGGGGATGGGGGACGGCCAAAAACATTCAGTACTTC
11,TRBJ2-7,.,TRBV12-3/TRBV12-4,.,CASSPKYEQYF,TGTGCCAGCAGCCCCAAATACGAGCAGTACTTC
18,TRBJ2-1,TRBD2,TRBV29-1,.,CSVKSGTSAFISYNEQFF,TGCAGCGTTAAGAGCGGGACTAGCGCCTTTATCTCCTACAATGAGCAGTTCTTC
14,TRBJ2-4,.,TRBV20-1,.,CSAFRQGLLGIQYF,TGCAGCGCCTTTCGACAGGGACTTCTTGGGATTCAGTACTTC
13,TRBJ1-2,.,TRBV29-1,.,CSVSTDRSYGYTF,TGCAGCGTTTCGACTGACAGAAGCTATGGCTACACCTTC
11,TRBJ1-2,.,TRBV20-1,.,CSAPTDYGYTF,TGCAGTGCTCCAACGGACTATGGCTACACCTTC
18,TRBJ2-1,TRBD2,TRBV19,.,CASSIGTSGRTANNEQFF,TGTGCCAGTAGTATCGGGACTAGCGGGAGGACAGCTAACAATGAGCAGTTCTTC
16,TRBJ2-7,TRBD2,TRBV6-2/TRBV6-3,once,CASSAAHSGRSGEQYF,TGTGCCAGCAGTGCAGCCCATAGCGGGAGAAGCGGCGAGCAGTACTTC
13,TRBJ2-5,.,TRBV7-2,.,CASSSGGRETQYF,TGTGCCAGCAGCTCCGGCGGACGGGAGACCCAGTACTTC
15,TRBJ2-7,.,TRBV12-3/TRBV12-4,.,CASSLDTGTTAEQYF,TGTGCCAGCAGTCTGGATACCGGGACGACCGCCGAGCAGTACTTC
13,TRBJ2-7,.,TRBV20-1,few,CSAEVGPTYEQYF,TGCAGTGCGGAAGTAGGCCCGACCTACGAGCAGTACTTC
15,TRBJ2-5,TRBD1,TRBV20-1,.,CSARGRGGGQETQYF,TGCAGTGCTCGTGGGAGAGGGGGCGGTCAAGAGACCCAGTACTTC
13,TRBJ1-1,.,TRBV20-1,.,CSARPGLVREAFF,TGCAGTGCTAGACCAGGGCTAGTCCGGGAGGCTTTCTTT
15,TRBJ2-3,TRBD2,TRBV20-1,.,CSARVPSGATDTQYF,TGCAGTGCTAGAGTACCCAGCGGGGCCACAGATACGCAGTATTTT
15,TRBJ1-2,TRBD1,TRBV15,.,CATSRDGTGTYGYTF,TGTGCCACCAGCAGAGATGGGACAGGGACCTATGGCTACACCTTC
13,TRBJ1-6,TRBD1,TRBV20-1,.,CSAEGQGSTPLHF,TGCAGTGCGGAGGGACAGGGGAGCACACCCCTCCACTTT
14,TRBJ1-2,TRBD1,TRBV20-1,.,CSAREGQGNYGYTF,TGCAGTGCTAGAGAGGGACAGGGGAACTATGGCTACACCTTC
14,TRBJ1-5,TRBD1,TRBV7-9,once,CASSQGTGGRGQHF,TGTGCCAGCAGCCAAGGGACAGGGGGTCGGGGTCAGCATTTT
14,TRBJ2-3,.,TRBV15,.,CATSSGTRTDTQYF,TGTGCCACCAGCTCCGGTACGCGCACAGATACGCAGTATTTT
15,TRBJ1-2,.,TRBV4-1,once,CASSQDPQGLLGYTF,TGCGCCAGCAGCCAAGATCCCCAGGGCCTTTTGGGCTACACCTTC
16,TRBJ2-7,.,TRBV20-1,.,CSARAIDGLIAYEQYF,TGCAGTGCTAGAGCAATAGACGGCCTCATCGCCTACGAGCAGTACTTC
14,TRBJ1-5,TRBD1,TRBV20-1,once,CSARQGGSNQPQHF,TGCAGTGCCCGACAGGGAGGGAGCAATCAGCCCCAGCATTTT
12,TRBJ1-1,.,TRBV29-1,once,CSVEPGDTEAFF,TGCAGCGTTGAACCCGGGGACACTGAAGCTTTCTTT
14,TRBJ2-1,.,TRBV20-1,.,CSAHRSSLSNEQFF,TGCAGTGCACACAGGTCGAGTTTGTCTAATGAGCAGTTCTTC
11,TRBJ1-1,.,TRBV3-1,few,CASSQGSEAFF,TGTGCCAGCAGCCAGGGCTCTGAAGCTTTCTTT
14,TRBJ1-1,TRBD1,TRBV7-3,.,CASSPGTGITEAFF,TGTGCCAGCAGCCCAGGGACAGGGATCACTGAAGCTTTCTTT
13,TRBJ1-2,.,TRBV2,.,CAISGNLGYGYTF,TGTGCCATCAGTGGAAACTTAGGCTATGGCTACACCTTC
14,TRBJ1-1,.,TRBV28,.,CASSFLGKTTEAFF,TGTGCCAGCAGTTTCCTGGGGAAGACCACTGAAGCTTTCTTT